The T cell receptor (beta chain) under discussion was sequenced for a study of T cell responses to AZD1222 COVID-19 vaccine. The CDR3 loop spans 17 amino acids. V dropped 0 bases and J dropped 6; count of bases not matched to a gene: 4. Germline V gene lookup returns CDR1 LGHDT and CDR2 YNNKEL (reference sequence). Libraries were prepared by immunoSEQ multiplex PCR; TCRdb keeps only in-frame clonotypes and omits some of them. Here the sample spans 100,000 to 150,000 clones, roughly 88% being singletons. This sequence joins TRBV3-1 (or the pseudogene TRBV3-2) and TRBJ2-1; TRBD2 agrees at 14 bases. The sequencing here drew on peripheral blood, taken on day 0 of AZD1222 vaccination. The TCR was taken from an adult in good health. For the CDR3, the DNA is TGTGCCAGCAGCCAAGATGGGACTAGCGGGAGCATCAATGAGCAGTTCTTC. Protein sequence: CASSQDGTSGSINEQFF.